These 14 T cell receptor beta chains came from one sample sequenced in a study of post-analysis software for immune sequencing data. Study-level findings and limits: Patients had higher frequencies than controls of a few TRBV segments, including TRBV5-6, TRBV5-1 and TRBV20-1.

TCR beta cDNA libraries had unique molecular identifiers. TCRdb processed the PCR reads anew with MiXCR; each CDR3 protein has one entry. The sample has fewer than 850,000 distinct CDR3 sequences, just over 45% seen once. Antigens of these TCRs are unknown. Sequencing was done on a sample of blood. The source of these receptors is a girl between 10 and 17 years old with multiple sclerosis.

V and J are TRBV9 and TRBJ2-1; the match to TRBD2 covers 8 bases. The CDR3 covers 18 residues. Trimming at V came to 0 bases and at J to 0 bases, leaving 8 bases not matched to a gene. Germline V CDR1 and CDR2: SGDLS, YYNGEE. The CDR3 is CASSVGMSGRVSYNEQFF. In DNA, the CDR3 is TGTGCCAGCAGCGTAGGTATGTCCGGGAGGGTCTCCTACAATGAGCAGTTCTTC.

This clonotype was seen a handful of times. This rearrangement joins TRBV5-1 to TRBJ2-3; D could derive from TRBD1 or TRBD2 (5 bases each). CDR1 SGHRS and CDR2 YFSETQ come from the germline V gene. This CDR3 spans 16 amino acids. Trimming stripped 0 bases from V and 4 bases from J, with 15 bases between. The CDR3, as DNA: TGCGCCAGCAGCTTGGCCAGGGCTGGAGGCGCAGATACGCAGTATTTT. Protein product: CASSLARAGGADTQYF.

This rearrangement joins TRBV7-2 to TRBJ2-1; TRBD2 aligns across 13 bases. Germline assignment: CDR1 SGHTA and CDR2 FQGNSA. The CDR3 sequence is 16 residues long. V lost 3 bases, J lost 4 bases, and 3 bases stayed unmatched. CDR3 nucleotides: TGTGCCAGCAGCTTGATGGGACTAGCGGGATACAATGAGCAGTTCTTC. Amino acid sequence: CASSLMGLAGYNEQFF. The entire variable domain, with the rest obtained from reference TRBV7-2 and TRBJ2-1, is as follows: GAGVSQSPSNKVTEKGKDVELRCDPISGHTALYWYRQSLGQGLEFLIYFQGNSAPDKSGLPSDRFSAERTGGSVSTLTIQRTQQEDSAVYLCASSLMGLAGYNEQFFGPGTRLTVL.

This sequence joins TRBV9 and TRBJ2-1; 8 nucleotides line up with TRBD2. V lost 0 bases and J lost 7; bases outside the gene matches: 9. The length of the CDR3 is 16 residues. The germline gives CDR1 SGDLS, CDR2 YYNGEE. This CDR3 is CASSVGASGSWNEQFF. The DNA of the CDR3 is TGTGCCAGCAGCGTAGGGGCCAGCGGGAGCTGGAATGAGCAGTTCTTC.

The rearrangement links TRBV7-3 to TRBJ2-1; 9 bases are a match to TRBD2. The junction had 5 bases not matched to a gene; V was cut back by 2 bases and J by 6 bases. The CDR3 consists of 15 residues. The germline gives CDR1 SGHTA, CDR2 FQGTGA. CDR3 sequence: CASSLSAGGGNEQFF. Written as DNA, the CDR3 is TGTGCCAGCAGCTTATCAGCGGGAGGAGGCAATGAGCAGTTCTTC.

This clonotype was seen only a few times. V gene TRBV19 combines with J gene TRBJ2-7; 8 bases are a match to TRBD1. Germline assignment: CDR1 LNHDA and CDR2 SQIVND (reference sequence). Trimming took 7 bases from V and 2 from J; bases not matched to a gene: 10. The CDR3 covers 15 residues. The CDR3 sequence is CASTPGQGATYEQYF. The CDR3 region has the DNA TGTGCCAGTACCCCTGGGCAGGGGGCGACCTACGAGCAGTACTTC.

The chain is built from TRBV7-2 and TRBJ2-7; D remains unclear. V was clipped by 2 bases and J by 0 bases, with 14 bases between them. CDR3 length equals 16 residues. The germline V gene has CDR1 SGHTA and CDR2 FQGNSA. The CDR3: CASSLNLPKFSYEQYF. CDR3 sequence (DNA): TGTGCCAGCAGCTTAAACCTTCCCAAATTCTCCTACGAGCAGTACTTC.

This clonotype was detected only a few times. The V call is TRBV5-6, the J call TRBJ2-7; 9 nucleotides align to TRBD2. Germline loops: CDR1 SGHDT, CDR2 YYEEEE. V gave up 6 bases and J gave up 0 bases; unmatched junction bases: 13. This CDR3 is built from 17 residues. Written as DNA, the CDR3 is TGTGCCAGCATGCGGGGGACTAGCCTTCCAAGCTCCTACGAGCAGTACTTC. Protein sequence: CASMRGTSLPSSYEQYF.

The table lists this clonotype with a few counts. The V and J genes are TRBV12-3 or TRBV12-4 and TRBJ2-7; weak D call: TRBD1 (6 bases). V lost 6 bases, J lost 0 bases, and 12 bases lay in between. The CDR3 loop spans 14 amino acids. CDR3 in DNA: TGTGCCAGCAGGCTAACAGGGAGCTCCTACGAGCAGTACTTC. It translates to CASRLTGSSYEQYF.

This clonotype came up a few times. CDR3 residues: CASSYMSGRETQYF. For the CDR3, the DNA is TGTGCCAGCAGTTATATGTCCGGGAGGGAGACCCAGTACTTC. The rearrangement uses TRBV6-6 and TRBJ2-5; 7 bases are shared with TRBD2. The V gene's germline CDR1 is MNHNY and CDR2 SVGAGI (reference sequence). The V segment lost 3 bases and the J segment 5 bases; nucleotides outside the gene matches: 6. This CDR3 is built from 14 residues.

This clonotype was seen more than once but under ten times. The gene calls are TRBV3-1 and TRBJ1-5; TRBD1 might be the D (5 bases). Looked up from germline, CDR1 is LGHDT and CDR2 is YNNKEL (reference sequence). Deletions cut 3 bases from V and 4 bases from J, with 7 bases between. CDR3 size: 13 residues. CDR3: CASSQGQNQPQHF. The CDR3 nucleotides are TGTGCCAGCAGCCAGGGGCAGAATCAGCCCCAGCATTTT.

This clonotype was observed a few times. The chain uses TRBV10-3 and TRBJ1-5, with D unclear. Germline-derived CDR1 and CDR2 are ENHRY and SYGVKD. Trimming took 2 bases from V and 2 from J, leaving 1 base between them. The CDR3 spans 12 residues. CDR3 loop: CAISEGNQPQHF. Here the CDR3 DNA reads TGTGCCATCAGTGAGGGCAATCAGCCCCAGCATTTT.

The chain combines TRBV18 with TRBJ2-1; 11 bases fit TRBD2. Germline V gene lookup returns CDR1 KGHSH and CDR2 LQKENI. This CDR3 has 16 residues. Unmatched junction bases numbered 8, after V lost 3 bases and J lost 7 bases. The CDR3 is CASSPTLAGGQNEQFF. CDR3 coding DNA: TGTGCCAGCTCACCGACTTTAGCGGGAGGGCAGAATGAGCAGTTCTTC. Using reference TRBV18 and TRBJ2-1 for the parts outside the CDR3, the full variable domain is NAGVMQNPRHLVRRRGQEARLRCSPMKGHSHVYWYRQLPEEGLKFMVYLQKENIIDESGMPKERFSAEFPKEGPSILRIQQVVRGDSAAYFCASSPTLAGGQNEQFFGPGTRLTVL.

The rearrangement uses TRBV7-9 and TRBJ2-5; D may be TRBD2 (6 bases). CDR3 length equals 14 residues. The germline gives CDR1 SEHNR, CDR2 FQNEAQ (reference sequence). Trimming stripped 5 bases from V and 4 bases from J, with 14 bases between. The CDR3 DNA follows: TGTGCCAGCAGCCCCCCGGTCGGGGGAGAGACCCAGTACTTC. This sequence encodes CASSPPVGGETQYF. The full variable domain, rest sourced from reference TRBV7-9 and TRBJ2-5, is DTGVSQNPRHKITKRGQNVTFRCDPISEHNRLYWYRQTLGQGPEFLTYFQNEAQLEKSRLLSDRFSAERPKGSFSTLEIQRTEQGDSAMYLCASSPPVGGETQYFGPGTRLLVL.